This paragraph covers one T cell receptor beta chain sequence. Germline assignment: CDR1 LNHDA and CDR2 SQIVND (reference sequence). V lost 3 bases to trimming and J lost 0 bases, with 9 bases between them. The CDR3 has 15 amino acids. TCRdb's table, derived via immunoSEQ multiplex PCR, lists solely in-frame clones and lacks some. This table holds tens of thousands of clones, roughly 92% found once. The data stem from a study of T cell changes during pregnancy in multiple sclerosis. The chain couples TRBV19 to TRBJ2-1; D gene ambiguous. The TCR sequence derives from a female donor with multiple sclerosis, enrolled in a pregnancy study. The sequencing here drew on CD4+ T cells from peripheral blood mononuclear cells, taken after pregnancy. The CDR3 here is CASSIVASSYNEQFF. DNA for the CDR3: TGTGCCAGTAGTATTGTGGCTAGCTCCTACAATGAGCAGTTCTTC.